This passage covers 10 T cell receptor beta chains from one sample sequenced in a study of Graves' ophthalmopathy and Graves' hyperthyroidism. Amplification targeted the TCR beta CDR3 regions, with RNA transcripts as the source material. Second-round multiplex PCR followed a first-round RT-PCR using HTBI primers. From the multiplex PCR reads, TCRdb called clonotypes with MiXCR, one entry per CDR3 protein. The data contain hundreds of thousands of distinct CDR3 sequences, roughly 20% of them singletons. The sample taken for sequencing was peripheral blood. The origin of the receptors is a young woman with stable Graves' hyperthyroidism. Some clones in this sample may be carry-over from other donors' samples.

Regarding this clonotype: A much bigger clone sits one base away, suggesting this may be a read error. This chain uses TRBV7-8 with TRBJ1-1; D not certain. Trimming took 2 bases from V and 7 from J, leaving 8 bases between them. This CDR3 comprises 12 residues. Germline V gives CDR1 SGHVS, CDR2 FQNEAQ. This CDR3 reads CASSLTLFEAFF. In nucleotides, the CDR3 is TGTGCCAGCAGCTTAACGCTGTTTGAAGCTTTCTTT. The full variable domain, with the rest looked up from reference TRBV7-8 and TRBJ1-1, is GAGVSQSPRYKVAKRGQDVALRCDPISGHVSLFWYQQALGQGPEFLTYFQNEAQLDKSGLPSDRFFAERPEGSVSTLKIQRTQQEDSAVYLCASSLTLFEAFFGQGTRLTVV.

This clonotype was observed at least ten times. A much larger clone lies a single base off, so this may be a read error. CDR3 nucleotides: TGCAGGGGGGGAACAGGGGGATCTGAAGCTTTCTTT. This gives the protein CRGGTGGSEAFF. The chain links TRBV20-1 to TRBJ1-1; 8 nucleotides match TRBD1. Germline V gene lookup returns CDR1 DFQATT and CDR2 SNEGSKA (reference sequence). The CDR3 extends over 12 amino acids.

The CDR3, as DNA: TGTGCCAGCAGTTCCCGGACAGGCGGGGACACTGAAGCTTTCTTT. Translation: CASSSRTGGDTEAFF. The chain links TRBV6-5 to TRBJ1-1; 7 bases fit TRBD1. Germline V lookup: CDR1 MNHEY, CDR2 SVGAGI. There are 15 residues in the CDR3. J was trimmed by 3 bases and V by 4 bases; bases with no gene match: 8.

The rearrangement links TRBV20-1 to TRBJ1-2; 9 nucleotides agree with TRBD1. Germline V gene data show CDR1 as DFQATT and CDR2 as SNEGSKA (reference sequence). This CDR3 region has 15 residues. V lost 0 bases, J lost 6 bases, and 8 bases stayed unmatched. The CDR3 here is CSARDLQGARNGYTF. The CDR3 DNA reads TGCAGTGCTAGAGATTTACAGGGGGCACGTAATGGCTACACCTTC.

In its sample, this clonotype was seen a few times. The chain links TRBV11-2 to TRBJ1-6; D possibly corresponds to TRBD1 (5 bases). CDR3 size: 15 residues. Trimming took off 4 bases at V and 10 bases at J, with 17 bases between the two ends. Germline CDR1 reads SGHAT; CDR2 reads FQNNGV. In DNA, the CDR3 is TGTGCCAGCAGCTCCCTTAAAGGGGATGTCTCACCCCTCCACTTT. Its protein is CASSSLKGDVSPLHF.

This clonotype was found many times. The CDR3 nucleotides are TGCAGTGCTCCCCTGCCAGGGGGCTCAAAGACCCAGTACTTC. Translated, it gives CSAPLPGGSKTQYF. The chain carries TRBV20-1 and TRBJ2-5; 8 positions match TRBD1. Germline CDR1 reads DFQATT; CDR2 reads SNEGSKA (reference sequence). The CDR3 runs to 14 residues. V shed 5 bases, J shed 6 bases, and the junction held 11 bases outside the gene matches.

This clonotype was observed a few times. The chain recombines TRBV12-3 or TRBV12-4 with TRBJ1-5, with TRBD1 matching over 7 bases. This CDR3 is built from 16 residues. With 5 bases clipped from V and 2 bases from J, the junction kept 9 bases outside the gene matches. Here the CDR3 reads CASSRYEGAGNQPQHF. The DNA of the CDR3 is TGTGCCAGCAGTCGATATGAGGGGGCTGGCAATCAGCCCCAGCATTTT.

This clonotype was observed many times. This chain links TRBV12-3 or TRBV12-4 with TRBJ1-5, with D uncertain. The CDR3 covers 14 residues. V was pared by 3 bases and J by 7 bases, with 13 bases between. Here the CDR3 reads CASSFKLDGQPQHF. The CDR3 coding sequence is TGTGCCAGCAGTTTTAAGTTAGATGGGCAGCCCCAGCATTTT.

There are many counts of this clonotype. In nucleotides, the CDR3 is TGCAGTGCCCAGGGGGTTATGACCAAAAACATTCAGTACTTC. As protein: CSAQGVMTKNIQYF. The chain joins TRBV20-1 to TRBJ2-4, with 7 bases matching TRBD1. The germline V gene encodes CDR1 DFQATT and CDR2 SNEGSKA (reference sequence). This CDR3 is 14 amino acids long. With V trimmed by 6 bases and J by 2 bases, 7 bases remained unmatched.

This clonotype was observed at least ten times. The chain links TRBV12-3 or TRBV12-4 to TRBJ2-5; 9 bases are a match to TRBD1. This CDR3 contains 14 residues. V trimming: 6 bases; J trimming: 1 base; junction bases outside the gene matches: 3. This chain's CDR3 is CASRETGGQETQYF. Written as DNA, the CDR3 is TGTGCCAGCAGGGAGACAGGGGGCCAAGAGACCCAGTACTTC.